This TCR beta chain was sequenced for a study of cytomegalovirus exposure and HLA in healthy donors. Healthy bone marrow donors made up the cohort. V lost 1 base to trimming and J lost 5 bases, with 10 bases between them. CDR1 SGHRS and CDR2 YFSETQ come from the germline V gene. The CDR3 contains 13 residues. This PCR relied on a set of 60 Vbeta primers and 13 Jbeta primers. The repertoire was sequenced with immunoSEQ multiplex PCR; TCRdb's copy has only in-frame clones and lacks some. Among around 170,000 clones, 80% were seen once, and the ten largest hold less than 1.5%. The rearrangement uses TRBV5-1 and TRBJ2-7; tentatively, D is TRBD2 (5 bases). This receptor was taken from a girl under 18 in good health and CMV-seropositive. The sample taken for sequencing was PBMCs. The CDR3, as DNA: TGCGCCAGCAGCTTGCAACTAGAGAACGAGCAGTACTTC. Its protein product is CASSLQLENEQYF.